The 3 T cell receptor beta chains given below trace back to one sample, sequenced in a study of response to subunit inactivated influenza vaccine listed by TCRdb under 2018. The library was built by means of RT-PCR. The sequencing machine was an Illumina HiSeq 2500. The public reads were run again by TCRdb, first through fastp at Q25 and then through MiXCR, and only productive beta chains were kept. Identical CDR3 protein sequences are pooled into one entry, listed with their most common genes and DNA. Present in this sample are about 480,000 distinct CDR3 sequences, over 25% of which were seen just once. The ten largest clones add up to under 2.5% of the sample. The sample here was CD4+ T cells sorted from PBMCs, taken less than 6 days after vaccination. The receptors were gathered from a man between 50 and 59 years old who received an inactivated influenza vaccine. Donor details come from another sample of the same person, matched by shared clones.

This chain uses TRBV7-9 with TRBJ1-2; the D is unclear. CDR1 is SEHNR, CDR2 FQNEAQ, per germline (reference sequence). The CDR3 is made up of 13 amino acids. The germline V and J ends were trimmed by 3 bases and 5 bases, with 10 bases remaining between them. For the CDR3, the DNA is TGTGCCAGCAGCTTCCACCCTGAGTATGGCTACACCTTC. Translating it yields CASSFHPEYGYTF.

In this sample, this clonotype turned up many times. The gene calls are TRBV28 and TRBJ1-1, with TRBD1 matching 10 bases. Unmatched junction bases numbered 15, after V lost 2 bases and J lost 3 bases. This CDR3 has 19 residues. Germline CDR1 reads MDHEN; CDR2 reads SYDVKM. Written as DNA, the CDR3 is TGTGCCAGCAGTTTAAAGGGACAGGGGCTTAGAAGGGAGGACACTGAAGCTTTCTTT. It codes for CASSLKGQGLRREDTEAFF.

The rearrangement uses TRBV12-3 or TRBV12-4 and TRBJ1-6; D is uncertain. CDR3 length: 14 amino acids. V shed 6 bases and J shed 2 bases, with 8 bases lying between them. The CDR3 protein is CASSLDTYNSPLHF. As DNA, the CDR3 is TGTGCCAGCAGCCTAGACACCTATAATTCACCCCTCCACTTT.